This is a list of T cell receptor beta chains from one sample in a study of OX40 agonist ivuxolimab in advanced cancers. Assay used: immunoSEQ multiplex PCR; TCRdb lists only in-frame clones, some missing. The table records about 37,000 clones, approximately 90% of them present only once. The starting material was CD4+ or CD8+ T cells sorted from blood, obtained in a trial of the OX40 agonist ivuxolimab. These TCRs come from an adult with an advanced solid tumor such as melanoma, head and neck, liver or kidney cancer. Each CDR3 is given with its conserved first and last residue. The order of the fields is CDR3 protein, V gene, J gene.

CASGLAGTGNEKLFF	TRBV12-5	TRBJ1-4
CASSLGSREETQYF	TRBV7-7	TRBJ2-5
CAISGTGLDYEQYF	TRBV10-3	TRBJ2-7
CASRGQGAYQPQHF	TRBV28	TRBJ1-5
CASSSEATNEKLFF	TRBV5-1	TRBJ1-4
CASSQDGEVGWGRAEQYF	TRBV14	TRBJ2-7
CASSQGQARGTEAFF	TRBV18	TRBJ1-1
CASSGVAYEQYF	TRBV6-1	TRBJ2-7
CASSGGPSSGNTIYF	TRBV25-1	TRBJ1-3
CASRWGFGYGYTF	TRBV7-2	TRBJ1-2
CSVSHGTVGSYEQYF	TRBV29-1	TRBJ2-7
CASSSTVLNTEAFF	TRBV7-3	TRBJ1-1